A selection of T cell receptor beta chains follows, all from one sample in a study of human T cells and chemical hapten exposure. TCRdb independently ran MiXCR on the RACE reads; one entry per CDR3 protein. The sample shows about 260,000 distinct CDR3 sequences, 8.6% of them seen only once. The material sequenced was whole blood, taken in connection with sensitization to the hapten diphenylcyclopropenone (DPC). These receptors originate from a woman aged 40 to 50 with alopecia areata. Some clones in this sample may be carry-over from other donors' samples. CDR3s include the opening cysteine and the closing phenylalanine or tryptophan. D genes are given only for firm matches. Some rows mark clone size as missing; the rest say once, few, many or name a class of expanded clone.

abundance,v_gene,d_gene,j_gene,CDR3nt,CDR3aa
many,TRBV3-1,.,TRBJ2-7,TGTGCCAGCAGCTACGAAGGGGGTTCAAGGGGCGAGCAGTACTTC,CASSYEGGSRGEQYF
few,TRBV7-2,TRBD1,TRBJ1-6,TGTGCCAGCAGCCCATGGACAGGCAGCTATAATTCACCCCTCCACTTT,CASSPWTGSYNSPLHF
many,TRBV28,.,TRBJ2-7,TGTGCCAGCAGTTTACCCCACAAGGGCTACGAGCAGTACTTC,CASSLPHKGYEQYF
few,TRBV10-3,.,TRBJ1-2,TGTGCCATCGGTCAAGTGGTGGCGGCTGGAGGCTACACCTTC,CAIGQVVAAGGYTF
.,TRBV14,TRBD1,TRBJ2-3,TGTGCCAGCAGCCAAGAATTCGGGACAGCAGCAGATACGCAGTATTTT,CASSQEFGTAADTQYF
few,TRBV7-3,.,TRBJ2-5,TGTGCCAGCAGCTTCCAGGGGGGCGAGACCCAGTACTTC,CASSFQGGETQYF
.,TRBV27,.,TRBJ1-5,TGTGCCAGCAGTTTAGCCATGTTCAATCAGCCCCAGCATTTT,CASSLAMFNQPQHF
.,TRBV20-1,TRBD1,TRBJ2-3,TGCAGTGCACTACGGACAGGGGACACAGATACGCAGTATTTT,CSALRTGDTDTQYF
.,TRBV4-2,.,TRBJ2-7,TGTGCCAGCAGCCAAGATGAGGGAGTAGGGGCCAACGTGCAGTACTTC,CASSQDEGVGANVQYF
.,TRBV6-5,.,TRBJ2-3,TGTGCCAGCAGCAAGGGCGGACTCTTGTACACAGATACGCAGTATTTT,CASSKGGLLYTDTQYF
few,TRBV6-5,TRBD2,TRBJ2-5,TGTGCCAGCAGTTTTCTTAGCGGGAGAGAGACCCAGTACTTC,CASSFLSGRETQYF
few,TRBV29-1,.,TRBJ2-1,TGCAGCGTTGCCGGACCCCTCGATTTCTTC,CSVAGPLDFF
.,TRBV28,TRBD1,TRBJ2-7,TGTGCCAGCAGTTTCCCTCCCGACAGGGTAACATCCTACGAGCAGTACTTC,CASSFPPDRVTSYEQYF
few,TRBV12-5,TRBD2,TRBJ2-2,TGTGCCTCCGGGGCGGGAGCCAACACCGGGGAGCTGTTTTTT,CASGAGANTGELFF
few,TRBV30,.,TRBJ2-5,TGTGCCCAACAGGGACTTGCCTTTGGGACCCAGTACTTC,CAQQGLAFGTQYF
few,TRBV12-3/TRBV12-4,TRBD2,TRBJ2-1,TGTGCCAGCAGTCCACTAGCGGGAGTTGTGGATGAGCAGTTCTTC,CASSPLAGVVDEQFF
.,TRBV12-3/TRBV12-4,.,TRBJ2-7,TGTGCCAGCAAACGGGACGGGGCCTACGAGCAGTACTTC,CASKRDGAYEQYF
few,TRBV20-1,TRBD1,TRBJ2-3,TGCAGTGCTAGCCAGGGGGCGCGAACAGATACGCAGTATTTT,CSASQGARTDTQYF
.,TRBV12-3/TRBV12-4,.,TRBJ1-5,TGTGCCAGCGCCGATGCAGGGTTGGGCAATCAGCCCCAGCATTTT,CASADAGLGNQPQHF
few,TRBV24-1,.,TRBJ1-5,TGTGCCACCGGCGGTGAAAGTTTTATGGAGCCCCAGCATTTT,CATGGESFMEPQHF
many,TRBV18,.,TRBJ1-5,TGTGCCAGCTCACTAGAAAGCAATCAGCCCCAGCATTTT,CASSLESNQPQHF
.,TRBV28,TRBD1,TRBJ1-2,TGTGCCAGCAGTTTCCAGGGGGCTGGCTATGGCTACACCTTC,CASSFQGAGYGYTF
.,TRBV27,.,TRBJ2-3,TGTGCCAGCAGTTTATCACAGGGATGGACAGATACGCAGTATTTT,CASSLSQGWTDTQYF
few,TRBV29-1,.,TRBJ2-1,TGCAGCGTCTCTGACTGGAGGAACAATGAGCAGTTCTTC,CSVSDWRNNEQFF
few,TRBV18,.,TRBJ2-1,TGTGCCAGCTCACCACCAACGTCACTTGAGCAGTTCTTC,CASSPPTSLEQFF
.,TRBV6-1,.,TRBJ2-7,TGTGCCAGCAGTGAGTCCAGGGCCCTCGAGCAGTACTTC,CASSESRALEQYF